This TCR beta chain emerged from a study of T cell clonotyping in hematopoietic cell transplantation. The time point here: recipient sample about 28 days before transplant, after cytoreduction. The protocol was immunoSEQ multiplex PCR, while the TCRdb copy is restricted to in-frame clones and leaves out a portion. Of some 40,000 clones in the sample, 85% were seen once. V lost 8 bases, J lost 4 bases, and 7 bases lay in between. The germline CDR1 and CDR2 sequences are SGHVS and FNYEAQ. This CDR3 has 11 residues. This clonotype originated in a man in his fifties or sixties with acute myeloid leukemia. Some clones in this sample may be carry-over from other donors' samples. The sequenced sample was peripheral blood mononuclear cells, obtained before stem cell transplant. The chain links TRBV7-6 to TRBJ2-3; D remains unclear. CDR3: CASGLADTQYF. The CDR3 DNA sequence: TGTGCCAGCGGGTTGGCAGATACGCAGTATTTT.